The entry below describes one T cell receptor beta chain. Its antigen is unknown. Constant-segment primers served in 5'RACE that generated TCR alpha and TCR beta cDNA libraries bearing sample barcodes and UMIs. TCRdb itself ran the 5' RACE reads through MiXCR, one entry per CDR3 protein. The sample lists fewer than 700,000 distinct CDR3 sequences, more than 15% occurring once. This sample is part of a study of T-cell memory formation after mild COVID-19. Study-wide context: Largely donor-specific sequence clusters came from a couple of donors.

Regarding the study as a whole: Later expanders leaned toward CD4+, whereas clones contracting from day 15 to 85 were balanced CD4/CD8. SARS-CoV-2 specificity was not confirmed for second-wave clones peaking on day 37.

The sequenced sample was PBMCs or a T cell subset sorted from them (not recorded which). The source of this sequence is an adult woman who had mild COVID-19 (a few samples of this study predate the infection). Cell type and time point are not known.

The CDR3 region is CASSRPGLAGGGDLQETQYF. In DNA, the CDR3 is TGCGCCAGCAGCCGACCGGGACTAGCGGGGGGAGGGGATCTTCAAGAGACCCAGTACTTC. J is TRBJ2-5 and V is TRBV4-1, with 15 positions matching TRBD2. With 4 bases clipped from V and 2 bases from J, the junction kept 14 bases outside the gene matches. The CDR3 totals 20 residues. CDR1 and CDR2 (germline): MGHRA, YSYEKL.